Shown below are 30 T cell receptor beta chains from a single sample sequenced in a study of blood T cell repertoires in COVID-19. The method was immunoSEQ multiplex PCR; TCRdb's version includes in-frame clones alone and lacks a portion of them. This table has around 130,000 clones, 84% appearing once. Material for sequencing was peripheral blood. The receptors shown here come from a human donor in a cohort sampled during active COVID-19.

Here the CDR3 DNA reads TGTGCCAGCAGCGAAACGGGACAGCCAATGAACACTGAAGCTTTCTTT. Translating gives CASSETGQPMNTEAFF. This chain uses TRBV5-6 with TRBJ1-1; 7 nucleotides line up with TRBD1. Germline values: CDR1 SGHDT, CDR2 YYEEEE. The ends lost 4 bases at V and 0 bases at J; junction bases unmatched: 9. This CDR3 spans 16 amino acids.

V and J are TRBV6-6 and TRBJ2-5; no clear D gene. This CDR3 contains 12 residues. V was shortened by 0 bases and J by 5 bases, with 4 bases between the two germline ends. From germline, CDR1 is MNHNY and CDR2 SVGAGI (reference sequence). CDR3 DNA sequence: TGTGCCAGCAGTTACTCGTCGGAGACCCAGTACTTC. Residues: CASSYSSETQYF.

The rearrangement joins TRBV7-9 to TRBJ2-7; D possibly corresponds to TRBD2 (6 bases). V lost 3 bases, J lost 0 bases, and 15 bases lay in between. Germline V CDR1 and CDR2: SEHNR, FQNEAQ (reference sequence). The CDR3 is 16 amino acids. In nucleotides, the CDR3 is TGTGCCAGCAGCTTTTATGGGGGGATCAGCTCCTACGAGCAGTACTTC. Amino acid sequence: CASSFYGGISSYEQYF.

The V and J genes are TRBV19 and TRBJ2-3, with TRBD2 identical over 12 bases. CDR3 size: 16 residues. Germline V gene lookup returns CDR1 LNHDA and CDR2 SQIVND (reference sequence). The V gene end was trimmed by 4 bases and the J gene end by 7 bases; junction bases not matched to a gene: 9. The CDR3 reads CASSTTTSGGINTQYF. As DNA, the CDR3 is TGTGCCAGTAGTACCACTACTAGCGGGGGGATCAATACGCAGTATTTT.

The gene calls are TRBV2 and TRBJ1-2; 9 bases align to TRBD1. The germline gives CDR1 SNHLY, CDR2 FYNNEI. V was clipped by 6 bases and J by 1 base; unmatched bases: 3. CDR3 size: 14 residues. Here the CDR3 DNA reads TGTGCCAGCAGGGGGACAGGGATTAACTATGGCTACACCTTC. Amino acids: CASRGTGINYGYTF.

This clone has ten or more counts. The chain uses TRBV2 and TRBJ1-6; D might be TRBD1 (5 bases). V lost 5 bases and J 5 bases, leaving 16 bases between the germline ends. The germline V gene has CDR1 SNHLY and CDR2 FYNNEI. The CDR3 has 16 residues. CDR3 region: CASSPTVVDNNSPLHF. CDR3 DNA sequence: TGTGCCAGCAGTCCGACAGTAGTCGATAATAATTCACCCCTCCACTTT.

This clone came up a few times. The CDR3: CASSPGGHEQYF. The CDR3, as DNA: TGTGCCAGCTCCCCAGGGGGCCACGAGCAGTACTTC. The chain recombines TRBV18 with TRBJ2-7, with TRBD1 matching 8 bases. The CDR3 sequence is 12 residues long. Trimming removed 6 bases from V and 5 bases from J; junction bases left unmatched: 3. Per germline, CDR1 KGHSH and CDR2 LQKENI. Looking up the rest from reference TRBV18 and TRBJ2-7 gives the full variable domain: NAGVMQNPRHLVRRRGQEARLRCSPMKGHSHVYWYRQLPEEGLKFMVYLQKENIIDESGMPKERFSAEFPKEGPSILRIQQVVRGDSAAYFCASSPGGHEQYFGPGTRLTVT.

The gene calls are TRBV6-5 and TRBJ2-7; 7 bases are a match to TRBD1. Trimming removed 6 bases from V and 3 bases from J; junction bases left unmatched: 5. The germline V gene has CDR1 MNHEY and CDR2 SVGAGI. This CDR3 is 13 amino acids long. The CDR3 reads CASRRDSFYEQYF. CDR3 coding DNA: TGTGCCAGCAGGAGGGACAGCTTCTACGAGCAGTACTTC.

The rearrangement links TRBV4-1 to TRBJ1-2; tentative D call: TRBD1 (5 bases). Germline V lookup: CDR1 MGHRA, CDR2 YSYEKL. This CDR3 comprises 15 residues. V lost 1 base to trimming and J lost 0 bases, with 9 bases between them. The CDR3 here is CASSQVQGANYGYTF. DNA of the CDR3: TGCGCCAGCAGCCAAGTTCAGGGCGCTAACTATGGCTACACCTTC.

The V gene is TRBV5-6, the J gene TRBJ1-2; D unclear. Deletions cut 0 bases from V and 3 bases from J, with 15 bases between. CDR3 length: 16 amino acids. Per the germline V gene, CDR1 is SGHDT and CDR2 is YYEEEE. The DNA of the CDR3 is TGTGCCAGCAGCTTGGCGGTCGGGGAGACCCACTATGGCTACACCTTC. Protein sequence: CASSLAVGETHYGYTF.

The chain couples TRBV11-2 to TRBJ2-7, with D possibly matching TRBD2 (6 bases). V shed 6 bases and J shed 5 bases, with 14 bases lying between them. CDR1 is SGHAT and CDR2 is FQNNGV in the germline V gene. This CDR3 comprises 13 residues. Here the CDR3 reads CASSRAGGDEQYF. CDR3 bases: TGTGCCAGCAGTCGAGCGGGTGGAGACGAGCAGTACTTC.

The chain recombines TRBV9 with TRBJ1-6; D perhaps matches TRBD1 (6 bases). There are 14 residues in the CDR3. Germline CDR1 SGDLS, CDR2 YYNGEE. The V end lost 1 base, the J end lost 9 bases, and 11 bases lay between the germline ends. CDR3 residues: CASSVYRDGSPLHF. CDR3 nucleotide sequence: TGTGCCAGCAGCGTATACAGGGATGGTTCACCCCTCCACTTT. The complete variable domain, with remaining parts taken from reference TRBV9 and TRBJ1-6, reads DSGVTQTPKHLITATGQRVTLRCSPRSGDLSVYWYQQSLDQGLQFLIQYYNGEERAKGNILERFSAQQFPDLHSELNLSSLELGDSALYFCASSVYRDGSPLHFGNGTRLTVT.

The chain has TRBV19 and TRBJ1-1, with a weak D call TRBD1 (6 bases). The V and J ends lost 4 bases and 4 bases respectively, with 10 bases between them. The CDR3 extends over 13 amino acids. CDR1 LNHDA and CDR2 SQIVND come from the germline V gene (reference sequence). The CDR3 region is CASSTGAGTEAFF. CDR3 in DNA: TGTGCCAGTAGTACAGGGGCCGGCACTGAAGCTTTCTTT.

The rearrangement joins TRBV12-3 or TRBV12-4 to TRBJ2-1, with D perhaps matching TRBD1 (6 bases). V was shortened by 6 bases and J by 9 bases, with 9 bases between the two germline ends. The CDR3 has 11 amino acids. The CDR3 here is CASRGQVEQFF. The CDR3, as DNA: TGTGCCAGCAGGGGACAAGTTGAGCAGTTCTTC.

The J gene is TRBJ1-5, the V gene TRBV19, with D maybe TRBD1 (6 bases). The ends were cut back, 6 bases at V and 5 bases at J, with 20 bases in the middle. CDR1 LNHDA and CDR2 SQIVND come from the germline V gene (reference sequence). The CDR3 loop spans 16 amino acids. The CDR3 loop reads CASSPFKQGRHQPQHF. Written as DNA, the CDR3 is TGTGCCAGTAGCCCCTTTAAACAGGGAAGACATCAGCCCCAGCATTTT.

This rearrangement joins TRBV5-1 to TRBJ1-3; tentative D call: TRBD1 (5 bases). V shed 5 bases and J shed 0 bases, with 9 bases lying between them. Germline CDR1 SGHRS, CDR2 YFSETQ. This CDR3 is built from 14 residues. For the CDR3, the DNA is TGCGCCAGCAGATCAGGGCTCTCTGGAAACACCATATATTTT. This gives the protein CASRSGLSGNTIYF.

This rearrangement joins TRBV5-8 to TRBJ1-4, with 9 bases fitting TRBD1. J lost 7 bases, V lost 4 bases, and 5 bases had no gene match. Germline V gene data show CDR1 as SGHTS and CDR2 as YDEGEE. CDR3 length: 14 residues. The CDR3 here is CASSRDRDIEKLFF. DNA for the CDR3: TGTGCCAGCAGCCGGGACAGGGATATTGAAAAACTGTTTTTT.

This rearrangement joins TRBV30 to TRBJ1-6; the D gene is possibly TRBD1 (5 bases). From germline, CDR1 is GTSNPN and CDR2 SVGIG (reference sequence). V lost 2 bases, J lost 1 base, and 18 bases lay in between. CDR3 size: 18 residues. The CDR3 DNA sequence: TGTGCCTGGAGTCCCGGGTCGGTCGGGGGATCCTATAATTCACCCCTCCACTTT. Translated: CAWSPGSVGGSYNSPLHF. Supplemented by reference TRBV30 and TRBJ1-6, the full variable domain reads SQTIHQWPATLVQPVGSPLSLECTVEGTSNPNLYWYRQAAGRGLQLLFYSVGIGQISSEVPQNLSASRPQDRQFILSSKKLLLSDSGFYLCAWSPGSVGGSYNSPLHFGNGTRLTVT.

DNA of the CDR3: TGTGCCAGCCACACGACCTCCTGGAGACGGCGAATATCTGGAAACACCATATATTTT. This codes for CASHTTSWRRRISGNTIYF. The rearrangement uses TRBV21-1 and TRBJ1-3. TRBV21-1 is termed a pseudogene. The CDR3 loop spans 19 amino acids.

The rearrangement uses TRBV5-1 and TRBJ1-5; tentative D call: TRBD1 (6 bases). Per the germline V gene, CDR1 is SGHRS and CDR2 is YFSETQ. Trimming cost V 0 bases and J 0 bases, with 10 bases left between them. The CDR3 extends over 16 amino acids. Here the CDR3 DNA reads TGCGCCAGCAGCTTGGATGGGACACTTAGCAATCAGCCCCAGCATTTT. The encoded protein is CASSLDGTLSNQPQHF.

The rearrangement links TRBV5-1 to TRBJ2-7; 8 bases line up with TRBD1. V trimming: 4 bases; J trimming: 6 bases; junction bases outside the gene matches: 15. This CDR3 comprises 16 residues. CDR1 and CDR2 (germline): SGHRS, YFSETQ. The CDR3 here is CASSVVGGQGAGEQYF. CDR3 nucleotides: TGCGCCAGCAGCGTCGTGGGGGGCCAGGGGGCTGGCGAGCAGTACTTC. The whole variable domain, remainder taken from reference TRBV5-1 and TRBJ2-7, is KAGVTQTPRYLIKTRGQQVTLSCSPISGHRSVSWYQQTPGQGLQFLFEYFSETQRNKGNFPGRFSGRQFSNSRSEMNVSTLELGDSALYLCASSVVGGQGAGEQYFGPGTRLTVT.

The CDR3 loop is CASSSRLAGGVNTGELFF. CDR3 in DNA: TGTGCCAGCAGTTCGAGACTAGCGGGGGGGGTGAACACCGGGGAGCTGTTTTTT. The chain is built from TRBV6-2 or TRBV6-3 and TRBJ2-2; 14 bases align to TRBD2. CDR3 length equals 18 residues. The ends lost 4 bases at V and 1 base at J; junction bases unmatched: 5. Germline CDR1 MNHEY, CDR2 SVGEGT.

CDR3 sequence: CASSNSRDRGEKLFF. As DNA, the CDR3 is TGCGCCAGCAGCAACTCCCGGGACAGAGGCGAAAAACTGTTTTTT. V and J are TRBV4-1 and TRBJ1-4; 7 nucleotides match TRBD1. J lost 8 bases, V lost 5 bases, and 11 bases had no gene match. The CDR3 runs to 15 residues. CDR1 MGHRA and CDR2 YSYEKL come from the germline V gene.

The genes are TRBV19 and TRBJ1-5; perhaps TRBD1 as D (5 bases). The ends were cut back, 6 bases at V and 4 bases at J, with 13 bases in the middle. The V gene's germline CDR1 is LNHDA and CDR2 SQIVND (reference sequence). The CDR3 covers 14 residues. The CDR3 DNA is TGTGCCAGTAGGCCCCGTGGGACTAATCAGCCCCAGCATTTT. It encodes CASRPRGTNQPQHF.

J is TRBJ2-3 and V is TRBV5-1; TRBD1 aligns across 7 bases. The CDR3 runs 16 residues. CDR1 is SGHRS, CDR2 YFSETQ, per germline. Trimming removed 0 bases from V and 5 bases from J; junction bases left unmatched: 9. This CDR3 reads CASSLAEQGRQDTQYF. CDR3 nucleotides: TGCGCCAGCAGCTTGGCGGAACAGGGGCGCCAAGATACGCAGTATTTT.

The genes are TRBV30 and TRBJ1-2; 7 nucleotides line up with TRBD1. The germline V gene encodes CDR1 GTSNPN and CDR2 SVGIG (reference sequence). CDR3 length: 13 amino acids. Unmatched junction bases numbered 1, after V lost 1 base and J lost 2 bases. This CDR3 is CAWSAQGNYGYTF. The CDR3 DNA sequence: TGTGCCTGGAGTGCACAGGGGAACTATGGCTACACCTTC.

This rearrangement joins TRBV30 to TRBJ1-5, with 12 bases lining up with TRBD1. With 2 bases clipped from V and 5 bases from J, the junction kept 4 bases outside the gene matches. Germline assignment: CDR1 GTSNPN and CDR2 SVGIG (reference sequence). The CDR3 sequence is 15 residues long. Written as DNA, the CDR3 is TGTGCCTGGAGTAGGGACAGGGGGCGCGATCAGCCCCAGCATTTT. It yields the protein CAWSRDRGRDQPQHF.

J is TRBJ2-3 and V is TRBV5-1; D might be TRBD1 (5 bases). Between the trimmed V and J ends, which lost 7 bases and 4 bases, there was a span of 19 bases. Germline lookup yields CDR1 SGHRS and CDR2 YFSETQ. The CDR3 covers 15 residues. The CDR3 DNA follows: TGCGCCAGCTCGGCGCCAAGGGGATCGGCAGATACGCAGTATTTT. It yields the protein CASSAPRGSADTQYF.

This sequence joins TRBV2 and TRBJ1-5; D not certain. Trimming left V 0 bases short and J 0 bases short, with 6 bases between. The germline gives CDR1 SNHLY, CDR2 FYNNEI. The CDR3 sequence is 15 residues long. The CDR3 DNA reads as TGTGCCAGCAGTGAAGCGGGAGTTAGCAATCAGCCCCAGCATTTT. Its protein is CASSEAGVSNQPQHF.

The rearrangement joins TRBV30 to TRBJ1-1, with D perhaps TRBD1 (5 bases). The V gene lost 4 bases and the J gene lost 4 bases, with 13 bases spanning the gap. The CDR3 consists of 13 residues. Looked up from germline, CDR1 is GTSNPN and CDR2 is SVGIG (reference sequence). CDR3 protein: CAWKGRMSTEAFF. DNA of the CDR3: TGTGCCTGGAAGGGGAGGATGAGCACTGAAGCTTTCTTT. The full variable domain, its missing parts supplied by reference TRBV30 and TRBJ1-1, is SQTIHQWPATLVQPVGSPLSLECTVEGTSNPNLYWYRQAAGRGLQLLFYSVGIGQISSEVPQNLSASRPQDRQFILSSKKLLLSDSGFYLCAWKGRMSTEAFFGQGTRLTVV.